This passage covers 27 T cell receptor beta chains from one sample sequenced in a study of blood T cell repertoires in COVID-19. Assay: immunoSEQ multiplex PCR; the TCRdb copy retains only in-frame clones and omits some. The data show approximately 130,000 clones, with roughly four fifths seen just once and roughly 10% held by the top ten. The source material was peripheral blood. Receptors were obtained from a human donor in a cohort sampled during active COVID-19.

This chain links TRBV7-9 with TRBJ2-2, with a possible D match to TRBD1 (5 bases). The germline V gene encodes CDR1 SEHNR and CDR2 FQNEAQ (reference sequence). The CDR3 length is 13 residues. V dropped 6 bases and J dropped 3 bases, with 8 bases sitting between them. CDR3 sequence reads: CASRTAYTGELFF. CDR3 coding DNA: TGTGCCAGCAGGACAGCTTACACCGGGGAGCTGTTTTTT.

The rearrangement links TRBV10-2 to TRBJ2-7; the D gene is possibly TRBD2 (6 bases). The length of the CDR3 is 14 residues. V dropped 10 bases and J dropped 2 bases, with 18 bases sitting between them. Germline V gene lookup returns CDR1 WSHSY and CDR2 SAAADI. CDR3 coding DNA: TGCGCCACTACGGGTTATCGGGAGACCTACGAGCAGTACTTC. It specifies CATTGYRETYEQYF.

This chain connects TRBV5-1 to TRBJ1-1; 8 nucleotides match TRBD1. The CDR3 contains 14 residues. The germline gives CDR1 SGHRS, CDR2 YFSETQ. Losses at the gene ends were 2 bases for V and 5 bases for J; bases not matched to a gene: 5. The CDR3 region is CASSLGQGWTEAFF. Here the CDR3 DNA reads TGCGCCAGCAGCTTAGGACAGGGTTGGACTGAAGCTTTCTTT. Together with reference TRBV5-1 and TRBJ1-1, the CDR3 gives the full variable domain: KAGVTQTPRYLIKTRGQQVTLSCSPISGHRSVSWYQQTPGQGLQFLFEYFSETQRNKGNFPGRFSGRQFSNSRSEMNVSTLELGDSALYLCASSLGQGWTEAFFGQGTRLTVV.

Written as DNA, the CDR3 is TGTGCCAGTGGCGGGAGGGTAGAGCAGGATGAGCAGTTCTTC. Translating gives CASGGRVEQDEQFF. This chain links TRBV5-3 with TRBJ2-1, with 9 bases aligning to TRBD2. TRBV5-3 is reported as an ORF; its role is uncertain. The V segment lost 8 bases and the J segment 8 bases; nucleotides outside the gene matches: 11. The CDR3 consists of 14 residues.

The chain carries TRBV7-9 and TRBJ2-7; D is possibly TRBD2 (5 bases). V lost 4 bases to trimming and J lost 4 bases, with 8 bases between them. In germline, CDR1 is SEHNR, CDR2 FQNEAQ (reference sequence). The CDR3 covers 12 residues. Here the CDR3 DNA reads TGTGCCAGCAGCTCGGGGATATACGAGCAGTACTTC. Encoded protein: CASSSGIYEQYF.

This chain connects TRBV5-4 to TRBJ2-5; 12 bases fit TRBD1. The junction had 6 bases not matched to a gene; V was cut back by 10 bases and J by 5 bases. CDR1 is SGHNT, CDR2 YYREEE, per germline (reference sequence). This CDR3 has 13 amino acids. CDR3 nucleotides: TGTGCCGGAGGGACAGGGGGCGAGGAGACCCAGTACTTC. Translated, it gives CAGGTGGEETQYF.

The V gene is TRBV11-2, the J gene TRBJ2-5, with D possibly TRBD2 on 6 matching bases. The CDR3 is 15 amino acids. V was pared by 1 base and J by 7 bases, with 16 bases between. Germline V gene data show CDR1 as SGHAT and CDR2 as FQNNGV. The CDR3 region is CASSLGAGPKVTQYF. For the CDR3, the DNA is TGTGCCAGCAGCTTAGGAGCGGGCCCCAAGGTGACCCAGTACTTC.

This clone has just a few counts. The chain recombines TRBV7-6 with TRBJ1-1; D perhaps matches TRBD1 (5 bases). Trimming removed 4 bases at V and 3 bases at J, with 15 bases between. CDR1 and CDR2 (germline): SGHVS, FNYEAQ. The CDR3 has 15 residues. The DNA for the CDR3 is TGTGCCAGCAGCTCTAACCTGGGCAGGGACACTGAAGCTTTCTTT. Translated, it gives CASSSNLGRDTEAFF.

This chain uses TRBV7-8 with TRBJ2-7, with 7 bases identical to TRBD1. Germline CDR1 and CDR2: SGHVS and FQNEAQ. The J segment lost 2 bases and the V segment lost 5 bases, leaving 6 bases of the junction unmatched. The CDR3 has 14 residues. DNA for the CDR3: TGTGCCAGCAGCCGATTAGGGGGCGCCTACGAGCAGTACTTC. It encodes CASSRLGGAYEQYF.

V and J are TRBV6-6 and TRBJ2-3; the match to TRBD2 covers 9 bases. CDR1 MNHNY and CDR2 SVGAGI come from the germline V gene (reference sequence). This CDR3 is 15 amino acids long. The V and J ends lost 5 bases and 0 bases, in that order; junction bases with no gene match: 3. As DNA, the CDR3 is TGTGCCAGCAGTCCTAGCGGGGCTAGCACAGATACGCAGTATTTT. Translation gives CASSPSGASTDTQYF.

This clone has just one count. V usage is TRBV4-2 and J usage is TRBJ2-7, with TRBD2 as a possible D gene (6 bases). This CDR3 contains 17 residues. Germline CDR1 LGHNA, CDR2 YNFKEQ. The V and J ends lost 1 base and 3 bases respectively, with 19 bases between them. The CDR3, as DNA: TGTGCCAGCAGCCAAGGGACTTTGGACTACTACTACTACGAGCAGTACTTC. Residues: CASSQGTLDYYYYEQYF.

This clone has a handful of counts. CDR3 sequence: CASSLGRGQPQHF. The CDR3 DNA follows: TGTGCCAGCAGTTTGGGCAGGGGGCAGCCCCAGCATTTT. This rearrangement joins TRBV27 to TRBJ1-5, with TRBD1 identical over 7 bases. The CDR3 runs 13 residues. The V and J ends lost 3 bases and 7 bases, in that order; junction bases with no gene match: 3. CDR1 and CDR2 from the germline V gene are MNHEY and SMNVEV (reference sequence).

This clone was picked up a small number of times. The genes are TRBV2 and TRBJ1-5; D gene unclear. Deletions cut 6 bases from V and 3 bases from J, with 6 bases between. Germline V gives CDR1 SNHLY, CDR2 FYNNEI. The length of the CDR3 is 12 residues. The CDR3 loop is CASRGDNQPQHF. For the CDR3, the DNA is TGTGCCAGCAGGGGAGACAATCAGCCCCAGCATTTT.

The genes are TRBV7-9 and TRBJ1-1, with 9 bases fitting TRBD1. This CDR3 spans 14 amino acids. V shed 0 bases, J shed 6 bases, and the junction held 2 bases outside the gene matches. Germline CDR1 reads SEHNR; CDR2 reads FQNEAQ (reference sequence). The CDR3 protein is CASSLAGQGSEAFF. The CDR3 region has the DNA TGTGCCAGCAGCTTAGCGGGACAGGGCTCTGAAGCTTTCTTT.

The chain employs TRBV4-1 and TRBJ2-7; weak D call: TRBD1 (6 bases). This CDR3 has 16 amino acids. V lost 1 base and J 0 bases, leaving 13 bases between the germline ends. The germline gives CDR1 MGHRA, CDR2 YSYEKL. The CDR3 nucleotides are TGCGCCAGCAGCCAAGCAACGTCAGGGGCCTCCTACGAGCAGTACTTC. It codes for CASSQATSGASYEQYF.

This clone was recorded many times. The rearrangement uses TRBV15 and TRBJ2-5, with 11 bases lining up with TRBD2. This CDR3 is 16 amino acids long. J was trimmed by 4 bases and V by 5 bases; bases with no gene match: 9. Germline CDR1 is LNHNV and CDR2 is YYDKDF (reference sequence). The CDR3 loop reads CATSGQSGTSGETQYF. The CDR3 nucleotides read TGTGCCACCAGCGGACAATCCGGGACTAGCGGAGAGACCCAGTACTTC.

The chain employs TRBV19 and TRBJ1-6, with TRBD1 matching over 7 bases. The CDR3 is 14 amino acids. Germline-derived CDR1 and CDR2 are LNHDA and SQIVND (reference sequence). Trimming cost V 2 bases and J 6 bases; bases outside gene matches: 1. CDR3 residues: CASSIRDSNSPLHF. CDR3 nucleotides: TGTGCCAGTAGTATACGGGACAGTAATTCACCCCTCCACTTT.

This chain links TRBV5-5 with TRBJ2-1, with TRBD1 matching over 10 bases. The CDR3 spans 16 residues. The V and J ends lost 4 bases and 5 bases, in that order; junction bases with no gene match: 9. The germline gives CDR1 SGHKS, CDR2 YYEKEE (reference sequence). CDR3 sequence: CASSTRDRGGNNEQFF. The CDR3 DNA reads TGTGCCAGCAGCACGCGGGACAGGGGAGGAAACAATGAGCAGTTCTTC.

The chain couples TRBV5-1 to TRBJ2-3; a weak D match, TRBD2 (7 bases). The CDR3 has 16 amino acids. V was cut by 4 bases and J by 4 bases, with 19 bases left in between. The germline V gene has CDR1 SGHRS and CDR2 YFSETQ. This chain's CDR3 is CASSPGVVGGPDTQYF. The CDR3 coding sequence is TGCGCCAGCAGCCCCGGGGTGGTGGGGGGGCCAGATACGCAGTATTTT. The complete variable domain, with remaining parts taken from reference TRBV5-1 and TRBJ2-3, reads KAGVTQTPRYLIKTRGQQVTLSCSPISGHRSVSWYQQTPGQGLQFLFEYFSETQRNKGNFPGRFSGRQFSNSRSEMNVSTLELGDSALYLCASSPGVVGGPDTQYFGPGTRLTVL.

The CDR3: CASSSGQFYEQYF. CDR3 DNA sequence: TGCGCCAGCAGCTCCGGACAATTCTACGAGCAGTACTTC. The chain carries TRBV5-1 and TRBJ2-7; maybe TRBD1 (5 bases). V was clipped by 3 bases and J by 3 bases, with 10 bases between them. There are 13 residues in the CDR3. The germline V gene encodes CDR1 SGHRS and CDR2 YFSETQ.

V is TRBV3-1 (or the pseudogene TRBV3-2) and J is TRBJ2-7, with TRBD1 as a possible D gene (6 bases). Germline lookup yields CDR1 LGHDT and CDR2 YNNKEL (reference sequence). The CDR3 extends over 14 amino acids. Trimming left V 7 bases short and J 6 bases short, with 19 bases between. The CDR3 DNA reads as TGTGCCAGCACCTCCCGGGCAGGGGTGGGCGAGCAGTACTTC. Translation: CASTSRAGVGEQYF.

This chain joins TRBV7-9 and TRBJ1-1, with a tentative D call TRBD1 (6 bases). Germline V lookup: CDR1 SEHNR, CDR2 FQNEAQ (reference sequence). V was shortened by 5 bases and J by 1 base, with 14 bases between the two germline ends. CDR3 size: 15 residues. For the CDR3, the DNA is TGTGCCAGCAGCCAAGAAGGGACACCGAACACTGAAGCTTTCTTT. It specifies CASSQEGTPNTEAFF.

The rearrangement uses TRBV19 and TRBJ2-7; 7 positions agree with TRBD1. The CDR3 length is 14 residues. Looked up from germline, CDR1 is LNHDA and CDR2 is SQIVND (reference sequence). V dropped 6 bases and J dropped 4; count of bases not matched to a gene: 9. Here the CDR3 reads CASRTGATPYEQYF. CDR3 DNA: TGTGCCAGTAGAACAGGGGCTACCCCTTACGAGCAGTACTTC.

The rearrangement links TRBV7-9 to TRBJ2-5; perhaps TRBD2 as D (6 bases). In germline, CDR1 is SEHNR, CDR2 FQNEAQ (reference sequence). This CDR3 spans 18 amino acids. The ends were cut back, 0 bases at V and 2 bases at J, with 19 bases in the middle. The CDR3 sequence: CASSLATRWGLLQETQYF. The CDR3 nucleotides read TGTGCCAGCAGCTTAGCGACCCGGTGGGGACTGCTACAAGAGACCCAGTACTTC.

The chain joins TRBV7-9 to TRBJ2-4, with D perhaps being TRBD1 or TRBD2 (5 bases each). The CDR3 is 15 residues long. Trimming cost V 5 bases and J 0 bases, with 11 bases left between them. Germline assignment: CDR1 SEHNR and CDR2 FQNEAQ (reference sequence). The CDR3 DNA follows: TGTGCCAGCAGCGTAGACAGCGGAGCCAAAAACATTCAGTACTTC. This translates into CASSVDSGAKNIQYF.

The rearrangement joins TRBV20-1 to TRBJ1-1; no clear D gene. The germline CDR1 and CDR2 sequences are DFQATT and SNEGSKA (reference sequence). This CDR3 comprises 11 residues. With 3 bases removed from V and 2 bases from J, the gap between germline ends came to 4 bases. CDR3 DNA sequence: TGCAGTGCTAGTCTTAACACTGAAGCTTTCTTT. This gives the protein CSASLNTEAFF.

The chain carries TRBV19 and TRBJ1-3; D not certain. The CDR3 is 14 amino acids. Per the germline V gene, CDR1 is LNHDA and CDR2 is SQIVND (reference sequence). V shed 7 bases and J shed 0 bases, with 10 bases lying between them. The CDR3 region is CASKIMSSGNTIYF. The CDR3 nucleotides are TGTGCCAGTAAGATAATGAGCTCTGGAAACACCATATATTTT.